One sample yielded the 25 T cell receptor beta chains listed below, sequenced in a study of blood T cells in healthy people across ages (dated by TCRdb to about 2015). Libraries were built with 5' RACE. The instrument was an Illumina HiSeq 2500. A second PCR of about 7 to 12 cycles was performed with a sample-barcoded 5' primer and a J-beta primer mix. TCRdb ran its own pipeline on the public reads, namely fastp trimming at Q25 and MiXCR clone calling, and kept in-frame beta chains. A single entry per CDR3 protein holds the most common genes and DNA from its merged rows. In all, the sample holds over 450,000 distinct CDR3 sequences, and about 25% of those were seen once. The top ten hold roughly 9.4% of the sample. Separately, the same data were catalogued under a study of T cells of mothers and their children.

Material for sequencing was blood. These receptors all come from a boy aged 5 to 17 in good health.

V usage is TRBV7-8 and J usage is TRBJ1-5; no reliable D call. V gave up 3 bases and J gave up 7 bases, with 10 bases separating them. The CDR3 has 13 amino acids. The germline V gene has CDR1 SGHVS and CDR2 FQNEAQ. The CDR3 sequence: CASSLSPRQPQHF. The DNA for the CDR3 is TGTGCCAGCAGCTTGAGTCCGAGGCAGCCCCAGCATTTT. Full variable domain (outside the CDR3, taken from reference TRBV7-8 and TRBJ1-5): GAGVSQSPRYKVAKRGQDVALRCDPISGHVSLFWYQQALGQGPEFLTYFQNEAQLDKSGLPSDRFFAERPEGSVSTLKIQRTQQEDSAVYLCASSLSPRQPQHFGDGTRLSIL.

This clonotype was seen more than once but under ten times. The J gene is TRBJ1-3, the V gene TRBV7-3, with 9 bases that match TRBD1. There are 14 residues in the CDR3. The germline CDR1 and CDR2 sequences are SGHTA and FQGTGA. Trimming removed 5 bases from V and 4 bases from J; junction bases left unmatched: 3. The CDR3 nucleotides read TGTGCCAGCAGCCCTACAGGGGGCGGAAACACCATATATTTT. Amino acids: CASSPTGGGNTIYF.

This clonotype was observed a few times. V gene TRBV24-1 combines with J gene TRBJ2-4, with D possibly called TRBD1 or TRBD2 (5 bases each). The V gene's germline CDR1 is KGHDR and CDR2 SFDVKD. V shed 3 bases and J shed 4 bases, with 12 bases lying between them. The CDR3 contains 15 residues. The CDR3 reads CATSDAGTGKNIQYF. CDR3 DNA sequence: TGTGCCACCAGTGATGCCGGGACGGGGAAAAACATTCAGTACTTC.

This clonotype was seen more than once but under ten times. The chain uses TRBV6-2 or TRBV6-3 and TRBJ2-1; 12 nucleotides match TRBD2. J was trimmed by 0 bases and V by 4 bases; bases with no gene match: 7. Germline V gene lookup returns CDR1 MNHEY and CDR2 SVGEGT. The CDR3 sequence is 18 residues long. CDR3 region: CASSLTSGSSSSYNEQFF. For the CDR3, the DNA is TGTGCCAGCAGTTTGACTAGCGGGAGCTCGAGCTCCTACAATGAGCAGTTCTTC.

Here the CDR3 reads CASSQDGSGRAYEQYF. In DNA form, the CDR3 reads TGCGCCAGCAGCCAAGATGGGAGCGGGAGGGCCTACGAGCAGTACTTC. V usage is TRBV4-1 and J usage is TRBJ2-1, with 10 bases that match TRBD2. The last part of the DNA fits TRBJ2-7 better; the J call may be wrong. The germline V gene encodes CDR1 MGHRA and CDR2 YSYEKL. This CDR3 contains 16 residues.

This clonotype was detected a few times. V and J are TRBV20-1 and TRBJ2-5; 7 positions agree with TRBD1. The germline V gene has CDR1 DFQATT and CDR2 SNEGSKA (reference sequence). Trimming removed 6 bases from V and 5 bases from J; junction bases left unmatched: 9. CDR3 size: 13 residues. The DNA for the CDR3 is TGCAGTGCCCATCAGAGGGGGCGGGAGACCCAGTACTTC. Translation gives CSAHQRGRETQYF.

The V gene is TRBV29-1, the J gene TRBJ2-5; perhaps D is TRBD1 or TRBD2 (5 bases each). V lost 6 bases and J lost 4, with 12 bases in between. CDR3 length: 12 amino acids. Per the germline V gene, CDR1 is SQVTM and CDR2 is ANQGSEA. CDR3 region: CSVPGRRETQYF. CDR3 nucleotide sequence: TGCAGCGTACCGGGACGACGAGAGACCCAGTACTTC.

This clonotype was seen a handful of times. The chain has TRBV6-5 and TRBJ1-1, with D possibly being TRBD1 (5 bases). This CDR3 spans 15 amino acids. The ends were cut back, 6 bases at V and 1 base at J, with 15 bases in the middle. Germline CDR1 MNHEY, CDR2 SVGAGI. The CDR3 sequence: CASSLSGLGNTEAFF. The CDR3, as DNA: TGTGCCAGCAGCCTCTCAGGGTTAGGGAACACTGAAGCTTTCTTT.

The chain has TRBV24-1 and TRBJ2-5, with TRBD2 matching over 8 bases. TRBJ2-1 explains the end of the DNA better; the J call may be wrong. The germline CDR1 and CDR2 sequences are KGHDR and SFDVKD. This CDR3 is built from 19 residues. The CDR3 reads CATSDFPIVEAGAGHEQFF. CDR3 bases: TGTGCCACCAGTGATTTTCCTATTGTAGAAGCGGGAGCGGGCCATGAGCAGTTCTTC.

This clonotype was observed at least ten times. J is TRBJ2-5 and V is TRBV5-4; 10 nucleotides align to TRBD2. TRBJ2-1 explains the end of the DNA better; the J call may be wrong. The CDR3 has 17 residues. Germline CDR1 and CDR2: SGHNT and YYREEE (reference sequence). The CDR3 region has the DNA TGTGCCAGCGGCGACCGAGAGGCCGCTAGCGGGGGTAATGAGCAGTTCTTC. Residues: CASGDREAASGGNEQFF.

This clonotype was observed many times. The chain combines TRBV28 with TRBJ2-2; perhaps D is TRBD1 or TRBD2 (5 bases each). Germline CDR1 is MDHEN and CDR2 is SYDVKM. Trimming removed 3 bases from V and 4 bases from J, with 6 bases in between. The CDR3 length is 13 residues. The DNA for the CDR3 is TGTGCCAGCAGTTTTGGGGGCACCGGGGAGCTGTTTTTT. Translation gives CASSFGGTGELFF.

This clonotype has just a few counts. The chain joins TRBV6-5 to TRBJ2-2, with TRBD2 identical over 8 bases. The germline gives CDR1 MNHEY, CDR2 SVGAGI. V lost 0 bases, J lost 1 base, and 4 bases stayed unmatched. There are 17 residues in the CDR3. The CDR3 loop is CASSYSGLAGNTGELFF. The CDR3 nucleotides read TGTGCCAGCAGTTACTCGGGGCTAGCGGGGAACACCGGGGAGCTGTTTTTT.

This clonotype was counted a few times. V gene TRBV9 combines with J gene TRBJ2-1, with 9 bases aligning to TRBD2. V dropped 3 bases and J dropped 3; count of bases not matched to a gene: 7. There are 16 residues in the CDR3. CDR1 is SGDLS, CDR2 YYNGEE, per germline. CDR3: CASSGSGRGDYNEQFF. DNA of the CDR3: TGTGCCAGCAGCGGTAGCGGGAGAGGGGACTACAATGAGCAGTTCTTC.

This clonotype was seen more than once but under ten times. V gene TRBV7-9 combines with J gene TRBJ2-5; a weak D match, TRBD2 (5 bases). Germline V gives CDR1 SEHNR, CDR2 FQNEAQ (reference sequence). The CDR3 loop spans 12 amino acids. The ends were cut back, 3 bases at V and 11 bases at J, with 13 bases in the middle. CDR3 in DNA: TGTGCCAGCAGCTTCCTTTGGCGCGGGCAGTACTTC. This translates into CASSFLWRGQYF.

This chain connects TRBV6-2 or TRBV6-3 to TRBJ2-5, with 10 bases that match TRBD2. CDR1 is MNHEY, CDR2 SVGEGT, per germline. The CDR3 covers 18 residues. Trimming took 5 bases from V and 5 from J; bases not matched to a gene: 17. The CDR3: CASSHQPRLAGHRETQYF. The CDR3 region has the DNA TGTGCCAGCAGTCATCAACCGAGACTAGCGGGTCATCGGGAGACCCAGTACTTC.

This clonotype appeared a few times. The rearrangement links TRBV4-3 to TRBJ1-1; TRBD1 matches 7 bases. The germline gives CDR1 LGHNA, CDR2 YSLEER. The CDR3 has 15 residues. J was trimmed by 1 base and V by 4 bases; bases with no gene match: 6. In DNA, the CDR3 is TGCGCCAGCAGCCCTGACAGGGTTCAGAACACTGAAGCTTTCTTT. This gives the protein CASSPDRVQNTEAFF.

In this sample, this clonotype turned up a few times. This chain uses TRBV6-5 with TRBJ1-5, with D possibly being TRBD1 (5 bases). The CDR3 is 15 amino acids. Germline V gene lookup returns CDR1 MNHEY and CDR2 SVGAGI. Between the trimmed V and J ends, which lost 6 bases and 0 bases, there was a span of 12 bases. The CDR3 here is CASRPSGYSNQPQHF. The CDR3 DNA sequence: TGTGCCAGCAGACCTTCAGGGTATAGCAATCAGCCCCAGCATTTT.

This chain joins TRBV11-2 and TRBJ2-1; D unresolved. Between the trimmed V and J ends, which lost 8 bases and 6 bases, there was a span of 14 bases. Germline V gene data show CDR1 as SGHAT and CDR2 as FQNNGV. The CDR3 totals 13 residues. CDR3 sequence (DNA): TGTGCCAGCGGCCAAACAGAACTCAATGAGCAGTTCTTC. It is translated as CASGQTELNEQFF.

The sample holds a few counts of this clonotype. The CDR3 nucleotides read TGTGCCAGCAGTGGGGAGACAGGGGCTATCGGGGAGCTGTTTTTT. Protein product: CASSGETGAIGELFF. The chain links TRBV6-1 to TRBJ2-2; 8 nucleotides match TRBD1. From germline, CDR1 is MNHNS and CDR2 SASEGT. Losses at the gene ends were 4 bases for V and 7 bases for J; bases not matched to a gene: 8. The CDR3 contains 15 residues.

The V and J genes are TRBV28 and TRBJ2-5; a weak D match, TRBD1 (6 bases). The J call may be in error: the DNA end matches TRBJ2-1 better. The germline CDR1 and CDR2 sequences are MDHEN and SYDVKM. The CDR3 runs to 15 residues. The CDR3 DNA reads TGTGCCAGCTCACAATACGACAGGCGAGGCGATGAGCAGTTCTTC. It codes for CASSQYDRRGDEQFF.

This clonotype has just one count. The junction departs from the called germline gene at one end, perhaps through a read error. The rearrangement joins TRBV28 to TRBJ2-1; TRBD1 matches 7 bases. Looked up from germline, CDR1 is MDHEN and CDR2 is SYDVKM. CDR3 size: 15 residues. The CDR3 bases are TGTGCCAGCAGTCCCACCCGACAGGGCTACAATGAGCAGTCCTTC. Translated: CASSPTRQGYNEQSF.

In this sample, this clonotype turned up a few times. The chain combines TRBV29-1 with TRBJ1-2; a possible D gene is TRBD1 (6 bases). Germline V gene data show CDR1 as SQVTM and CDR2 as ANQGSEA. This CDR3 region has 15 residues. The V end was cut by 4 bases, the J end by 3 bases, with 18 bases between. The CDR3 loop reads CSVVVGGGAYYGYTF. Here the CDR3 DNA reads TGCAGCGTTGTTGTCGGTGGGGGGGCTTACTATGGCTACACCTTC.

This clonotype was counted many times. This chain joins TRBV29-1 and TRBJ1-4; 9 bases align to TRBD1. The CDR3 is 16 amino acids. V was clipped by 4 bases and J by 4 bases; unmatched bases: 10. The V gene's germline CDR1 is SQVTM and CDR2 ANQGSEA. In DNA, the CDR3 is TGCAGCGTTGGGACCCGGGACAGGGCGAATAATGAAAAACTGTTTTTT. Translating it yields CSVGTRDRANNEKLFF.

A remark on this clonotype: Given a much more abundant clone one base away, this may be a read error. The rearrangement uses TRBV24-1 and TRBJ2-1; D not resolved. Germline V gene sequence: CDR1 KGHDR, CDR2 SFDVKD. The CDR3 runs to 13 residues. The CDR3 DNA is TGTGCCACCAGTGATTCTATTACAAATGAGCGGTTCTTC. Protein sequence: CATSDSITNERFF.

This clonotype was counted a few times. This chain uses TRBV6-5 with TRBJ2-5; no clear D. The end of the DNA aligns better with TRBJ2-1, so the J call may be wrong. Germline CDR1 and CDR2: MNHEY and SVGAGI. There are 11 residues in the CDR3. In nucleotides, the CDR3 is TGTGCCAGCAGTTACTCACATGGGCAGTTCTTC. It yields the protein CASSYSHGQFF.